The sequence of this TCR beta chain was determined in a study of beta chain features in type 1 diabetes. For the study at large: Age and gender were similar between patients and healthy donors, as were cell yields. Study results and caveats: Cells with high TCR expression could be over-represented when cDNA is sequenced.

With respect to this clone: Its antigen is not identified.

Of the isolated RNA, all was reverse transcribed, and so the sequenced material was expressed TCRB transcripts. The repertoire was sequenced with immunoSEQ multiplex PCR; TCRdb's copy has only in-frame clones and lacks some. The sample has hundreds of thousands of clones; about 30% are singletons. This CDR3 contains 13 residues. The ends were cut back, 2 bases at V and 5 bases at J, with 8 bases in the middle. Germline V gene data show CDR1 as SGHDT and CDR2 as YYEEEE. The TCR sequence derives from a man between 18 and 35 years old in good health. The V call is TRBV5-6, the J call TRBJ2-1; D unclear. Sequencing used naive CD4+ T cells from blood. The DNA for the CDR3 is TGTGCCAGCAGCTTTGGAAACAACAATGAGCAGTTCTTC. It specifies CASSFGNNNEQFF.